Listed below are T cell receptor beta chains from one sample, sequenced in a study of blood T cell repertoires in COVID-19. The data were produced by immunoSEQ multiplex PCR, yet TCRdb's version contains in-frame clones alone and is incomplete. Seen here are a few hundred thousand clones, around nine tenths observed once, and the top ten hold about 12%. The source material was peripheral blood. These receptors all stem from a woman in her sixties or seventies with acute or convalescent COVID-19. CDR3s include the opening cysteine and the closing phenylalanine or tryptophan. D genes are given only for firm matches. Expanded clones get a size class; other rows say once, few or many, or leave the size out.

j_call d_call clone_size v_call cdr3_nt cdr3_aa
TRBJ2-1 - - TRBV18 TGTGCCAGCCGAAACCGAGCGGTGAACAATGAGCAGTTCTTC CASRNRAVNNEQFF
TRBJ1-4 - - TRBV30 TGTGCCTGGAGCGGGGGTGTAGGGGAAAAACTGTTTTTT CAWSGGVGEKLFF
TRBJ2-7 TRBD1 - TRBV20-1 TGCAGTGCTAGTCCCCCGGGACAGGGGGCTTGGGAGCAGTACTTC CSASPPGQGAWEQYF
TRBJ2-3 - - TRBV7-2 TGTGCCAGCAGCCTTCCGGTCACAGATACGCAGTATTTT CASSLPVTDTQYF
TRBJ1-1 TRBD1 - TRBV9 TGTGCCAGCAGCGTAGCAGGGGGGAGTCACACTGAAGCTTTCTTT CASSVAGGSHTEAFF
TRBJ1-4 - - TRBV10-3 TGTGCCATCAGTGAGGGACTTAATGAAAAACTGTTTTTT CAISEGLNEKLFF
TRBJ1-1 - - TRBV5-1 TGCGCCAGCAGCTTGGCCGAGTGGAACACTGAAGCTTTCTTT CASSLAEWNTEAFF
TRBJ1-1 - - TRBV28 TGTGCCAGCAGTTTAAGAGGGAACACTGAAGCTTTCTTT CASSLRGNTEAFF
TRBJ1-2 - few TRBV4-2 TGTGCCAGCAGCCAAGATCGTGACACACCCTATGGCTACACCTTC CASSQDRDTPYGYTF
TRBJ1-1 - - TRBV14 TGTGCCAGCAGCCGAGTCTTCGGTACTGAAGCTTTCTTT CASSRVFGTEAFF
TRBJ2-7 - - TRBV28 TGTGCCAGCAGTCCGCCGGTCACCCGCGAGCAGTACTTC CASSPPVTREQYF
TRBJ2-5 TRBD1 - TRBV28 TGTGCCAGCTCGCCTCCGGGACAGGGGGTACAGACCCAGTACTTC CASSPPGQGVQTQYF
TRBJ2-7 - - TRBV5-6 TGTGCCAGCAGCTTGGACACAGGGTATGGCGAGCAGTACTTC CASSLDTGYGEQYF
TRBJ1-2 - - TRBV30 TGTGCCTGGGACAGACCAACTAACTATGGCTACACCTTC CAWDRPTNYGYTF
TRBJ1-1 - - TRBV29-1 TGCAGCGCGGACTGGGCCAGAGCTTTCTTT CSADWARAFF
TRBJ2-2 - - TRBV9 TGTGCCAGCAGCGTAGAGCCCACCATCATCCCCGGGGAGCTGTTTTTT CASSVEPTIIPGELFF
TRBJ2-7 - few TRBV29-1 TGCAGCGTTGATGTCCCCAGGGGAACCTACGAGCAGTACTTC CSVDVPRGTYEQYF
TRBJ1-1 - - TRBV19 TGTGCCAGTAGTATAGTCCGGGTTTTAGAGAACACTGAAGCTTTCTTT CASSIVRVLENTEAFF
TRBJ1-2 - - TRBV19 TGTGCCAGTACCCCGCTCCCTGGGGGGGGCTTAGATGGCTACACCTTC CASTPLPGGGLDGYTF
TRBJ2-7 TRBD2 - TRBV27 TGTGCCAGCAGTTCGGGACTAGCGGGAGTGAGCGAGCAGTACTTC CASSSGLAGVSEQYF
TRBJ2-2 TRBD2 - TRBV27 TGTGCCAGCAAGTCTGGACTAGCGGGGATCAGGGAGCTGTTTTTT CASKSGLAGIRELFF
TRBJ2-3 TRBD2 - TRBV10-3 TGTGCCATTAAGGGAGGGGACGCAGATACGCAGTATTTT CAIKGGDADTQYF
TRBJ2-3 - - TRBV7-7 TGTGCCAGCAGCCCCAAAGAGTACGATACGCAGTATTTT CASSPKEYDTQYF
TRBJ2-3 TRBD2 - TRBV7-8 TGTGCCAGCAGCTCCTCGTCAGCGGGACGCACAGATACGCAGTATTTT CASSSSSAGRTDTQYF
TRBJ2-6 - - TRBV18 TGTGCCAGCTCTCCCAACCCGCGGCCTAACTCTGGGGCCAACGTCCTGACTTTC CASSPNPRPNSGANVLTF
TRBJ2-3 TRBD2 - TRBV28 TGTGCCAGCAGTTTCTCCGCGGTGGCGGCTAGCGGGAGGGATACGCAGTATTTT CASSFSAVAASGRDTQYF
TRBJ2-7 TRBD1 - TRBV7-3 TGTGCCAGCAGCCCCGGGACAGGGAGCCACGAGCAGTACTTC CASSPGTGSHEQYF
TRBJ1-1 - few TRBV28 TGTGCCAGCAGCTCCACCAGGGGAAGGAACACTGAAGCTTTCTTT CASSSTRGRNTEAFF
TRBJ2-7 - once TRBV27 TGTGCCAGCAGTGTCAGGACGGGGACCTACGAGCAGTACTTC CASSVRTGTYEQYF
TRBJ1-5 - - TRBV7-8 TGTGCCAGCAGCCAGCGGGTTGGAGGGGATAGCAATCAGCCCCAGCATTTT CASSQRVGGDSNQPQHF
TRBJ1-5 - - TRBV19 TGTGCCAGTAGTATTCCGGGGGGGCGAATTCAGCCCCAGCATTTT CASSIPGGRIQPQHF
TRBJ2-7 TRBD1 - TRBV5-6 TGTGCCAGCAGCTTGGGGACAGGTACCTACGAGCAGTACTTC CASSLGTGTYEQYF
TRBJ2-1 - few TRBV2 TGTGCCAGCAGTGTAGCCAGCTACAATGAGCAGTTCTTC CASSVASYNEQFF
TRBJ1-5 - - TRBV28 TGTGCCAGCATTAGGCAGGGCGATCAGCCCCAGCATTTT CASIRQGDQPQHF
TRBJ1-2 TRBD1 - TRBV28 TGTGCCAGCAGGCTCGGGACAGGGGGTGGCGGCTACACCTTC CASRLGTGGGGYTF
TRBJ1-4 - once TRBV2 TGTGCCAGCAGTCCCCTCCAGGGGATATATGAAAAACTGTTTTTT CASSPLQGIYEKLFF
TRBJ2-5 TRBD1 - TRBV9 TGTGCCAGCAGCGTAGGAGGGGGCGGGGAGACCCAGTACTTC CASSVGGGGETQYF
TRBJ1-2 TRBD1 - TRBV5-4 TGTGCCAGCGGGACAGGCCCGGGGTATGGCTACACCTTC CASGTGPGYGYTF
TRBJ1-2 - - TRBV6-5 TGTGCCAGCAGTCAAATGACAGGCTATGGCTACACCTTC CASSQMTGYGYTF
TRBJ1-1 TRBD1 - TRBV7-2 TGTGCCAGCAGCCCCTCGGACAGGGCGAGCACTGAAGCTTTCTTT CASSPSDRASTEAFF
TRBJ2-7 - - TRBV12-3/TRBV12-4 TGTGCCAGCAGTACGGGTCCCTACGAGCAGTACTTC CASSTGPYEQYF
TRBJ2-1 - - TRBV7-6 TGTGCCAGCAGCTTATTCCAATCCAGCTCCTACAATGAGCAGTTCTTC CASSLFQSSSYNEQFF
TRBJ2-7 TRBD1 - TRBV28 TGTGCCAGCAGTCAAGGACAGGGTGGTGAGCAGTACTTC CASSQGQGGEQYF
TRBJ1-1 - - TRBV19 TGTGCCAGTAGTTTGCGCACTGAAGCTTTCTTT CASSLRTEAFF
TRBJ2-3 - few TRBV4-3 TGCGCCAGCAGCCACCCTACGTCAGGGTCTTCCACAGATACGCAGTATTTT CASSHPTSGSSTDTQYF
TRBJ1-2 TRBD1 - TRBV2 TGTGCCAGCAGTGAAGCTGGGACAGCCGGCGGCTACACCTTC CASSEAGTAGGYTF
TRBJ2-7 - - TRBV6-5 TGTGCCAGCAGCCGACAGGCAAAAAGAGGGGAGCAGTACTTC CASSRQAKRGEQYF
TRBJ2-1 TRBD2 once TRBV5-1 TGCGCCAGCAGCTTGGTGACTAGCGGGAGTTCCTACAATGAGCAGTTCTTC CASSLVTSGSSYNEQFF
TRBJ2-1 - - TRBV10-3 TGTGCCATCAGTCGCGGACTTCTTGAGCAGTTCTTC CAISRGLLEQFF